The 6 T cell receptor beta chains presented below share a single source sample, sequenced in a study of OX40 agonist ivuxolimab in advanced cancers. Data came from immunoSEQ multiplex PCR; TCRdb stores just in-frame clones and leaves some out. The data show under 100,000 clones, with more than 90% seen just once and around 0.65% held by the top ten. Here the sequenced sample was CD4+ or CD8+ T cells sorted from blood, taken in a trial of the OX40 agonist ivuxolimab. The receptor set was obtained from an adult with an advanced solid tumor such as melanoma, head and neck, liver or kidney cancer.

The genes are TRBV18 and TRBJ2-2; 11 nucleotides match TRBD2. CDR1 and CDR2 (germline): KGHSH, LQKENI. This CDR3 spans 16 amino acids. Trimming took 5 bases from V and 4 from J; bases not matched to a gene: 6. CDR3 in amino acids: CASSATSGTRTGELFF. The CDR3 region has the DNA TGTGCCAGCTCAGCGACTAGCGGGACCCGCACCGGGGAGCTGTTTTTT. Complete variable domain (other parts from reference TRBV18 and TRBJ2-2): NAGVMQNPRHLVRRRGQEARLRCSPMKGHSHVYWYRQLPEEGLKFMVYLQKENIIDESGMPKERFSAEFPKEGPSILRIQQVVRGDSAAYFCASSATSGTRTGELFFGEGSRLTVL.

The chain links TRBV27 to TRBJ2-7; no firm D call. V lost 2 bases and J lost 7, with 21 bases in between. Germline V gene lookup returns CDR1 MNHEY and CDR2 SMNVEV (reference sequence). This CDR3 has 16 residues. In nucleotides, the CDR3 is TGTGCCAGCAGTTTACCCGTGGGCGTGCCCCCCAGGGAGCAGTACTTC. Translation: CASSLPVGVPPREQYF.

The V call is TRBV7-2, the J call TRBJ2-1; D may be TRBD2 (6 bases). The V end was cut by 5 bases, the J end by 10 bases, with 12 bases between. Per the germline V gene, CDR1 is SGHTA and CDR2 is FQGNSA. This CDR3 is built from 12 residues. CDR3 in DNA: TGTGCCAGCAGCGCCGGACTACCCGAGCAGTTCTTC. Protein product: CASSAGLPEQFF.

J is TRBJ1-1 and V is TRBV6-6, with 7 bases lining up with TRBD1. Germline V gene lookup returns CDR1 MNHNY and CDR2 SVGAGI (reference sequence). This CDR3 contains 14 residues. Trimming at V came to 2 bases and at J to 12 bases, leaving 12 bases not matched to a gene. The CDR3 sequence is CASSYGGTVELPFF. The CDR3 coding sequence is TGTGCCAGCAGTTACGGGGGGACAGTCGAGTTACCTTTCTTT.

The chain couples TRBV19 to TRBJ1-4; 7 bases line up with TRBD1. The J segment lost 6 bases and the V segment lost 7 bases, leaving 8 bases of the junction unmatched. The CDR3 is made up of 14 amino acids. The germline CDR1 and CDR2 sequences are LNHDA and SQIVND (reference sequence). Here the CDR3 reads CASTETGVDEKLFF. The CDR3 DNA sequence: TGTGCCAGTACCGAAACAGGGGTGGATGAAAAACTGTTTTTT.

The chain uses TRBV5-6 and TRBJ2-6; maybe TRBD2 (5 bases). The V end was cut by 1 base, the J end by 0 bases, with 14 bases between. Germline V gives CDR1 SGHDT, CDR2 YYEEEE. The CDR3 length is 18 residues. CDR3 bases: TGTGCCAGCAGCTTGTTTGGGATGAGGGACTCTGGGGCCAACGTCCTGACTTTC. Its translation: CASSLFGMRDSGANVLTF. Supplemented by reference TRBV5-6 and TRBJ2-6, the full variable domain reads DAGVTQSPTHLIKTRGQQVTLRCSPKSGHDTVSWYQQALGQGPQFIFQYYEEEERQRGNFPDRFSGHQFPNYSSELNVNALLLGDSALYLCASSLFGMRDSGANVLTFGAGSRLTVL.